Below, 22 T cell receptor beta chains from the same sample are listed, as sequenced in a study of cytomegalovirus exposure and HLA in healthy donors. PCR primers comprised 60 Vbeta and 13 Jbeta primers. Sequencing used immunoSEQ multiplex PCR; TCRdb keeps in-frame clones, though not all of them. The table lists over 100,000 clones, roughly 73% of them singletons. The sample comprised PBMCs. The receptors originated from a male donor in good health and CMV-seronegative.

This clone appeared a single time. This sequence joins TRBV19 and TRBJ2-5, with TRBD2 matching over 10 bases. The CDR3 is 14 residues long. The germline V gene encodes CDR1 LNHDA and CDR2 SQIVND (reference sequence). V shed 7 bases, J shed 1 base, and the junction held 3 bases outside the gene matches. The CDR3: CASNQRGGQETQYF. In DNA form, the CDR3 reads TGTGCCAGTAACCAGCGGGGGGGCCAAGAGACCCAGTACTTC.

The chain joins TRBV5-6 to TRBJ2-1; 16 nucleotides agree with TRBD2. The CDR3 loop spans 17 amino acids. The V gene's germline CDR1 is SGHDT and CDR2 YYEEEE. The V and J ends lost 5 bases and 7 bases, in that order; junction bases with no gene match: 9. CDR3 bases: TGTGCCAGCAGGGGGGGACTAGCGGGGGGGCCGGGGAATGAGCAGTTCTTC. This gives the protein CASRGGLAGGPGNEQFF. The whole variable domain, remainder taken from reference TRBV5-6 and TRBJ2-1, is DAGVTQSPTHLIKTRGQQVTLRCSPKSGHDTVSWYQQALGQGPQFIFQYYEEEERQRGNFPDRFSGHQFPNYSSELNVNALLLGDSALYLCASRGGLAGGPGNEQFFGPGTRLTVL.

The chain has TRBV5-1 and TRBJ1-4, with a possible D match to TRBD1 (5 bases). CDR1 and CDR2 from the germline V gene are SGHRS and YFSETQ. V lost 2 bases to trimming and J lost 0 bases, with 14 bases between them. The length of the CDR3 is 17 residues. The CDR3 region is CASSFSLNRPTNEKLFF. For the CDR3, the DNA is TGCGCCAGCAGCTTCAGCCTTAACAGGCCAACTAATGAAAAACTGTTTTTT. The entire variable domain, with the rest obtained from reference TRBV5-1 and TRBJ1-4, is as follows: KAGVTQTPRYLIKTRGQQVTLSCSPISGHRSVSWYQQTPGQGLQFLFEYFSETQRNKGNFPGRFSGRQFSNSRSEMNVSTLELGDSALYLCASSFSLNRPTNEKLFFGSGTQLSVL.

This chain uses TRBV9 with TRBJ2-1; 8 nucleotides match TRBD2. J gave up 6 bases and V 0 bases, and 8 bases lay outside the gene matches. This CDR3 comprises 16 residues. Germline V gives CDR1 SGDLS, CDR2 YYNGEE. CDR3 bases: TGTGCCAGCAGCGTAGCTCTTAGCGGGGCCTTCAATGAGCAGTTCTTC. It encodes CASSVALSGAFNEQFF.

V is TRBV5-5 and J is TRBJ1-6; D remains ambiguous. This CDR3 region has 13 residues. V was clipped by 0 bases and J by 9 bases, with 7 bases between them. Per the germline V gene, CDR1 is SGHKS and CDR2 is YYEKEE (reference sequence). The CDR3 DNA sequence: TGTGCCAGCAGCTTGGCCTCTTTTTCACCCCTCCACTTT. Encoded protein: CASSLASFSPLHF.

In its sample, this clone was seen a few times. The rearrangement uses TRBV4-2 and TRBJ1-5, with a tentative D call TRBD1 (6 bases). The CDR3 contains 16 residues. V lost 0 bases and J lost 3, with 12 bases in between. Germline V CDR1 and CDR2: LGHNA, YNFKEQ. The CDR3 coding sequence is TGTGCCAGCAGCCAAGAAGGCAGGGGAATCAATCAGCCCCAGCATTTT. It is translated as CASSQEGRGINQPQHF.

V gene TRBV2 combines with J gene TRBJ1-2; D unresolved. Trimming took off 5 bases at V and 6 bases at J, with 10 bases between the two ends. The CDR3 loop spans 12 amino acids. CDR1 and CDR2 (germline): SNHLY, FYNNEI. DNA of the CDR3: TGTGCCAGCAGTCCTGACTGGCATGGCTACACCTTC. As protein: CASSPDWHGYTF.

The rearrangement uses TRBV4-1 and TRBJ2-3, with 12 bases identical to TRBD2. Germline CDR1 MGHRA, CDR2 YSYEKL. Trimming at V came to 4 bases and at J to 2 bases, leaving 7 bases not matched to a gene. The CDR3 is 17 amino acids. The CDR3 sequence: CASSPRPSGGVTDTQYF. The CDR3 DNA reads TGCGCCAGCAGCCCCCGTCCTAGCGGGGGGGTCACAGATACGCAGTATTTT.

The V and J genes are TRBV9 and TRBJ1-5, with D possibly matching TRBD1 (6 bases). This CDR3 spans 14 amino acids. V was shortened by 0 bases and J by 6 bases, with 10 bases between the two germline ends. Germline lookup yields CDR1 SGDLS and CDR2 YYNGEE. CDR3 DNA sequence: TGTGCCAGCAGCGTAGAAGGGGGACGTCAGCCCCAGCATTTT. Amino acid sequence: CASSVEGGRQPQHF.

The V call is TRBV30, the J call TRBJ2-4, with D unresolved. Germline-derived CDR1 and CDR2 are GTSNPN and SVGIG (reference sequence). V lost 5 bases, J lost 1 base, and 9 bases lay in between. The CDR3 sequence is 13 residues long. The CDR3: CAWQSDAKNIQYF. The CDR3 bases are TGTGCCTGGCAGAGCGATGCCAAAAACATTCAGTACTTC. Full variable domain (missing parts from reference TRBV30 and TRBJ2-4): SQTIHQWPATLVQPVGSPLSLECTVEGTSNPNLYWYRQAAGRGLQLLFYSVGIGQISSEVPQNLSASRPQDRQFILSSKKLLLSDSGFYLCAWQSDAKNIQYFGAGTRLSVL.

This rearrangement joins TRBV7-3 to TRBJ2-1; D possibly corresponds to TRBD2 (6 bases). CDR1 is SGHTA and CDR2 is FQGTGA in the germline V gene. This CDR3 region has 13 residues. The V and J ends lost 5 bases and 9 bases respectively, with 14 bases between them. The CDR3 sequence is CASSPRGAGEQFF. The CDR3 coding sequence is TGTGCCAGCAGCCCTCGCGGGGCGGGTGAGCAGTTCTTC. The complete variable domain, with remaining parts taken from reference TRBV7-3 and TRBJ2-1, reads GAGVSQTPSNKVTEKGKYVELRCDPISGHTALYWYRQSLGQGPEFLIYFQGTGAADDSGLPNDRFFAVRPEGSVSTLKIQRTERGDSAVYLCASSPRGAGEQFFGPGTRLTVL.

This chain connects TRBV19 to TRBJ1-2; D unresolved. CDR1 LNHDA and CDR2 SQIVND come from the germline V gene (reference sequence). V lost 5 bases and J lost 3, with 13 bases in between. This CDR3 is 14 amino acids long. In nucleotides, the CDR3 is TGTGCCAGTAGTCCCCCCGTGAGGCACTATGGCTACACCTTC. Protein: CASSPPVRHYGYTF.

The chain has TRBV7-2 and TRBJ2-5; possible D gene TRBD2, 6 bases. The CDR3 has 14 residues. Per the germline V gene, CDR1 is SGHTA and CDR2 is FQGNSA. The V and J ends lost 6 bases and 2 bases respectively, with 13 bases between them. The CDR3 nucleotides are TGTGCCAGCAGTCAAGAACGGGGGCAAGAGACCCAGTACTTC. It is translated as CASSQERGQETQYF.

CDR3: CASSRTSGGLDEQFF. In nucleotides, the CDR3 is TGTGCCAGCAGCCGGACTAGCGGGGGCTTAGATGAGCAGTTCTTC. The chain couples TRBV7-2 to TRBJ2-1, with 13 bases fitting TRBD2. This CDR3 contains 15 residues. Trimming at V came to 5 bases and at J to 8 bases, leaving 6 bases not matched to a gene. CDR1 is SGHTA, CDR2 FQGNSA, per germline.

This clone appeared once. V is TRBV7-6 and J is TRBJ1-1; tentatively, D is TRBD1 (6 bases). Germline CDR1 reads SGHVS; CDR2 reads FNYEAQ. V lost 5 bases to trimming and J lost 4 bases, with 20 bases between them. The CDR3 is 16 residues long. In DNA, the CDR3 is TGTGCCAGCAGCCTTTCTTTTGGGGGCCTGGGCACTGAAGCTTTCTTT. It is translated as CASSLSFGGLGTEAFF.

This clone turned up a few times. V usage is TRBV7-9 and J usage is TRBJ1-3; D is uncertain. The CDR3 has 12 amino acids. V lost 4 bases, J lost 2 bases, and 3 bases lay in between. CDR1 and CDR2 (germline): SEHNR, FQNEAQ (reference sequence). The CDR3: CASSYTGNTIYF. The CDR3 DNA reads TGTGCCAGCAGCTATACTGGAAACACCATATATTTT.

This clone occurred once. V is TRBV11-2 and J is TRBJ1-2, with D uncertain. Germline CDR1 SGHAT, CDR2 FQNNGV. V was shortened by 1 base and J by 4 bases, with 10 bases between the two germline ends. The CDR3 totals 14 residues. Here the CDR3 DNA reads TGTGCCAGCAGCTTAGGCCCCGCAGGCTATGGCTACACCTTC. It is translated as CASSLGPAGYGYTF.

The chain couples TRBV13 to TRBJ2-7; D possibly corresponds to TRBD1 (6 bases). V was pared by 0 bases and J by 3 bases, with 9 bases between. Germline V gene data show CDR1 as PRHDT and CDR2 as FYEKMQ (reference sequence). The CDR3 extends over 14 amino acids. CDR3 nucleotide sequence: TGTGCCAGCAGCTTAGGTGAAGGGGGCTACGAGCAGTACTTC. This gives the protein CASSLGEGGYEQYF.

Only a few counts were recorded for this clone. The chain couples TRBV5-5 to TRBJ1-5; TRBD1 might be the D (6 bases). Trimming cost V 0 bases and J 6 bases, with 10 bases left between them. The CDR3 is 14 amino acids. Germline V gives CDR1 SGHKS, CDR2 YYEKEE (reference sequence). Here the CDR3 reads CASSLEGVRQPQHF. As DNA, the CDR3 is TGTGCCAGCAGCTTGGAGGGGGTGCGTCAGCCCCAGCATTTT.

This clone has a single count. The chain is built from TRBV7-2 and TRBJ1-1; maybe TRBD1 (6 bases). CDR3 size: 14 residues. Germline CDR1 and CDR2: SGHTA and FQGNSA. Between the trimmed V and J ends, which lost 5 bases and 4 bases, there was a span of 14 bases. This CDR3 reads CASSPGGAGTEAFF. The CDR3 DNA reads as TGTGCCAGCAGCCCTGGGGGCGCGGGCACTGAAGCTTTCTTT.

This clone was detected only once. The V call is TRBV7-2, the J call TRBJ2-2; TRBD1 matches at 8 bases. Germline CDR1 reads SGHTA; CDR2 reads FQGNSA. The V segment lost 1 base and the J segment 6 bases; nucleotides outside the gene matches: 4. The CDR3 consists of 15 residues. The CDR3 coding sequence is TGTGCCAGCAGCTTAGGTCAGGGGGCGGCCGGGGAGCTGTTTTTT. Amino acid sequence: CASSLGQGAAGELFF.

J is TRBJ2-5 and V is TRBV7-9; 7 bases align to TRBD1. CDR3 length: 14 residues. Trimming cost V 3 bases and J 2 bases; bases outside gene matches: 3. Germline V CDR1 and CDR2: SEHNR, FQNEAQ (reference sequence). The chain's CDR3 is CASSFEGAQETQYF. CDR3 DNA: TGTGCCAGCAGCTTCGAGGGGGCTCAAGAGACCCAGTACTTC.